This TCR beta chain was identified in a study of shared clonotypes between healthy human individuals. TCRdb's copy holds only in-frame clones and misses some; the assay was immunoSEQ multiplex PCR. The sample holds some 2.3 million clones, 80% to 95% seen once. The junction had 14 bases not matched to a gene; V was cut back by 4 bases and J by 8 bases. Germline-derived CDR1 and CDR2 are SGHAT and FQNNGV. There are 16 residues in the CDR3. The genes are TRBV11-2 and TRBJ2-1, with 7 bases lining up with TRBD2. The receptor comes from a man younger than 35 in good health. Some clones in this sample may be carry-over from other donors' samples. What was sequenced was naive CD4+ T cells from PBMCs. Subset denoted: CD45RA+ positively selected. CDR3 bases: TGTGCCAGCAGCTCCCGTCGACTAGCAGGTCGGGATGAGCAGTTCTTC. As protein: CASSSRRLAGRDEQFF.